The sequence of this T cell receptor beta chain was determined in a study of T cells after yellow fever vaccination. Study information: It was SMART-Seq v4 Ultra Low Input that prepared the fractions with low cell numbers. General study results and limits: Most primary-vaccination clones recurred post-booster (around 95% CD4, roughly 90% CD8). Peaking on day 5 versus 15, the secondary response was faster but weaker.

The table lists this clonotype with a few counts. Its antigen remains unknown. Template switching with 5'RACE generated the TCR cDNA and added a universal primer site and UMIs. MiXCR, run by TCRdb on the 5' RACE reads, gives a single entry per CDR3 protein. The table lists some 320,000 distinct CDR3 sequences, 3.5% to 4.5% of them singletons. CDR3 length: 18 amino acids. From germline, CDR1 is MGHRA and CDR2 YSYEKL. V was shortened by 4 bases and J by 4 bases, with 25 bases between the two germline ends. The receptor comes from a man in his late teens or twenties who received the YFV17D yellow fever vaccine. The sample in question was PBMCs, obtained 15 days after the yellow fever booster vaccination. The rearrangement joins TRBV4-1 to TRBJ1-2; TRBD1 might be the D (6 bases). This CDR3 is CASSPSETLQGVGYGYTF. CDR3 nucleotides: TGCGCCAGCAGCCCAAGTGAGACCCTACAGGGAGTGGGCTATGGCTACACCTTC.